Detailed here is one TCR beta chain. The target of this receptor is not known. Base quality data are lacking; no much larger clone is found one base away. The CDR3 regions of human TCRbeta chains were analyzed by immunosequencing. In the authors' own workflow: Repertoire TCRs were checked for matches against a reference library of SARS-CoV-2-specific TCRs that had been generated using the MIRA antigen-specificity platform. Breadth was defined as the fraction of unique TCRs that were SARS-CoV-2-associated, and depth was defined as the fraction of total T cells that were SARS-CoV-2-associated. Using the MIRA data, each spike-specific TCR was assigned both to the spike region to which the TCR was reactive and to a CD4 or CD8 class. Log10-transformed breadth and depth values were compared by one-way ANOVA with Sidak's multiple comparisons tests. What TCRdb holds here is the immuneACCESS table cut down to in-frame rearrangements. Part of the clones is not present; checked against another copy, under half of the missing clones reflect an unresolved V gene, and the others are unexplained. That table supplies the V and J calls and clone size; D and trimming were determined from the DNA. Recorded for this sample are around 140,000 clones; over 75% of them occurred a single time. About 1.5% of the sample is in the top ten clones.

This sample was included in a study of T cell responses to AZD1222 COVID-19 vaccine (dated by TCRdb to the early 2020s). Describing the broader study: AZD1222 recipients with second doses at about 4 weeks or about 12 weeks were pooled, because spike-specific TCR depth and breadth did not differ between schedules. TCR sequencing covered 230 or so trial participants: approximately 200 given two doses of AZD1222 and around 25 given two doses of MenACWY control vaccine. Trial participants were enrolled by age into 18-55, 56-69 and 70-plus year subgroups, with approximately 150, 30 and 60 TCR-sequenced participants respectively. Overall study outcomes, separate from this receptor: The whole spike protein was spanned by vaccine-associated CD4 TCRs, and dominant responses were seen in regions 160-218 and 743-854. Because no day 14 peak-response samples were available, the repertoires could be characterized only after the peak T cell response. The 56-69-year group was small, and its depth increase did not reach significance, likely because of low power. Nearly half of unique spike-specific TCRs reportedly recognized epitopes outside regions mutated in the B.1.351 and B.1.1.7 variants. Conclusions about previously exposed vaccinees are limited because only five or six AZD1222 recipients were SARS-CoV-2 seropositive at baseline. A significant rise in spike-specific TCR breadth and depth was observed after two AZD1222 doses relative to day 0 and relative to MenACWY recipients. Participants were mostly white British, with more females than males. The authors suggested clonal diversity may have been underestimated.

The sample's time point label, decoded: baseline before first vaccination. Vaccinee samples were obtained from the UK trials COV001 and COV002, which included a single-blind randomized controlled phase 2/3 trial of AZD1222 (ChAdOx1 nCoV-19) in healthy adults. Trial participant PBMC samples were collected at day 0 and day 28 after the second dose for TCRbeta chain sequencing. As encoded in the germline V gene (reference sequence), CDR1 is MNHEY while CDR2 is SMNVEV. Spanning cysteine to phenylalanine, the CDR3 consists of 12 amino acids. Only the CDR3 part of the read is kept: 36 bases, read in frame from the first base. Trimming costs V 5 bases and J 4 bases, and their ends lie 5 bases apart.

The source of this sequence is an adult in good health. This receptor chain uses TRBV27 and TRBJ1-4; the D gene remains uncertain. The sample here was peripheral blood, taken on day 0 of AZD1222 vaccination. The nucleotide sequence is given as TGTGCCAGCAGTCCCCATAATGAAAAACTGTTTTTT. This translates into CASSPHNEKLFF.